The 32 T cell receptor beta chains below come from one sample, sequenced in a study of blood T cell repertoires in COVID-19 (dated by TCRdb to the early 2020s). Library preparation used the immunoSEQ multiplex PCR assay. Here the immuneACCESS table is served through TCRdb, limited to in-frame sequences with V and J called. Missing clones are a known gap in these copies; in checked studies unresolved V genes cover under half, and the rest lacks a known reason. Counted in this sample were some 340,000 clones; 65% to 85% of them appeared once. The ten largest clones take up about 3% of the sample. Sequenced: peripheral blood. Every receptor here comes from a man aged 30 to 39 with active or convalescent COVID-19.

The chain couples TRBV3-1 (or the pseudogene TRBV3-2) to TRBJ2-1; 8 nucleotides match TRBD2. Germline CDR1 LGHDT, CDR2 YNNKEL (reference sequence). This CDR3 has 14 residues. Trimming removed 3 bases from V and 6 bases from J; junction bases left unmatched: 4. The CDR3 loop reads CASSQGLESNEQFF. The DNA for the CDR3 is TGTGCCAGCAGCCAGGGACTAGAAAGCAATGAGCAGTTCTTC.

This clone came up once. The J gene is TRBJ2-7, the V gene TRBV11-3; D perhaps matches TRBD2 (5 bases). V lost 3 bases to trimming and J lost 3 bases, with 9 bases between them. Germline V gene sequence: CDR1 SGHNT, CDR2 YENEEA. CDR3 length: 13 residues. This CDR3 is CASSFGIDYEQYF. In DNA form, the CDR3 reads TGTGCCAGCAGCTTCGGGATTGACTACGAGCAGTACTTC.

This clone occurred many times. V is TRBV6-2 or TRBV6-3 and J is TRBJ1-5, with D possibly matching TRBD1 (6 bases). CDR1 and CDR2 (germline): MNHEY, SVGEGT. V lost 2 bases to trimming and J lost 3 bases, with 8 bases between them. The CDR3 covers 14 residues. The CDR3 loop reads CASSYTGNNQPQHF. CDR3 coding DNA: TGTGCCAGCAGTTACACAGGGAACAATCAGCCCCAGCATTTT.

The V call is TRBV6-6, the J call TRBJ1-4; 8 bases line up with TRBD1. This CDR3 contains 15 residues. V shed 4 bases and J 3 bases; nucleotides not matched to a gene: 4. The germline gives CDR1 MNHNY, CDR2 SVGAGI (reference sequence). CDR3 sequence: CASSSQGAANEKLFF. The CDR3 DNA reads as TGTGCCAGCAGTTCCCAGGGGGCGGCTAATGAAAAACTGTTTTTT.

This chain uses TRBV11-1 with TRBJ1-2, with 8 bases matching TRBD1. This CDR3 has 13 residues. J was trimmed by 3 bases and V by 5 bases; bases with no gene match: 2. CDR1 and CDR2 from the germline V gene are SGHAT and FQDESV (reference sequence). The CDR3 DNA sequence: TGTGCCAGCAGCGACAGGGGCGACTATGGCTACACCTTC. Protein product: CASSDRGDYGYTF.

The chain uses TRBV7-8 and TRBJ2-2, with D possibly matching TRBD1 (6 bases). The CDR3 length is 16 residues. The germline CDR1 and CDR2 sequences are SGHVS and FQNEAQ. V lost 1 base to trimming and J lost 1 base, with 10 bases between them. The CDR3: CASSLVVTGNTGELFF. The CDR3 DNA reads TGTGCCAGCAGCTTAGTGGTGACAGGGAACACCGGGGAGCTGTTTTTT.

The V gene is TRBV11-3, the J gene TRBJ1-6; D uncertain. The germline V gene has CDR1 SGHNT and CDR2 YENEEA. The length of the CDR3 is 13 residues. V was shortened by 5 bases and J by 10 bases, with 12 bases between the two germline ends. The CDR3 DNA sequence: TGTGCCAGCAGCAGGGCGCGGGGATCACCCCTCCACTTT. It specifies CASSRARGSPLHF. Full variable domain (rest looked up from reference TRBV11-3 and TRBJ1-6): EAGVVQSPRYKIIEKKQPVAFWCNPISGHNTLYWYLQNLGQGPELLIRYENEEAVDDSQLPKDRFSAERLKGVDSTLKIQPAELGDSAVYLCASSRARGSPLHFGNGTRLTVT.

This clone was counted a few times. V usage is TRBV4-2 and J usage is TRBJ2-2; 7 bases align to TRBD2. The length of the CDR3 is 18 residues. Germline V CDR1 and CDR2: LGHNA, YNFKEQ. V trimming: 0 bases; J trimming: 5 bases; junction bases outside the gene matches: 12. The CDR3 is CASSQDPTSAYRTGELFF. CDR3 coding DNA: TGTGCCAGCAGCCAAGATCCCACTAGCGCCTACCGGACCGGGGAGCTGTTTTTT.

The chain recombines TRBV29-1 with TRBJ2-5; 7 bases agree with TRBD2. Per germline, CDR1 SQVTM and CDR2 ANQGSEA. V gave up 6 bases and J gave up 4 bases; unmatched junction bases: 8. CDR3 size: 13 residues. This CDR3 is CSVGPREGETQYF. CDR3 coding DNA: TGCAGCGTGGGACCCAGGGAGGGAGAGACCCAGTACTTC.

V usage is TRBV19 and J usage is TRBJ1-2; TRBD1 aligns across 7 bases. From germline, CDR1 is LNHDA and CDR2 SQIVND (reference sequence). The CDR3 contains 14 residues. V lost 7 bases to trimming and J lost 5 bases; unmatched junction nucleotides: 10. This CDR3 is CASTPRDRLYGYTF. The CDR3 DNA reads TGTGCCAGTACCCCCCGGGACAGACTTTATGGCTACACCTTC.

The chain links TRBV24-1 to TRBJ2-3; the match to TRBD2 covers 16 bases. The J segment lost 2 bases and the V segment lost 3 bases, leaving 4 bases of the junction unmatched. CDR3 length: 18 amino acids. Germline lookup yields CDR1 KGHDR and CDR2 SFDVKD. CDR3 DNA: TGTGCCACCAGTGATCTAGGGACTAGCGGGAGGGACACAGATACGCAGTATTTT. This translates into CATSDLGTSGRDTDTQYF.

V usage is TRBV15 and J usage is TRBJ2-4; 9 bases are shared with TRBD1. The junction had 6 bases not matched to a gene; V was cut back by 7 bases and J by 2 bases. This CDR3 is built from 15 residues. Germline V gene lookup returns CDR1 LNHNV and CDR2 YYDKDF (reference sequence). The DNA for the CDR3 is TGTGCCACCATGGGACAGGGTTCAACCAAAAACATTCAGTACTTC. Translating it yields CATMGQGSTKNIQYF.

The CDR3 DNA sequence: TGTGCCAGCAGCCCACTCGAGGGAGATGCAACTAATGAAAAACTGTTTTTT. It translates to CASSPLEGDATNEKLFF. The chain joins TRBV16 to TRBJ1-4; unclear D gene. With 4 bases removed from V and 0 bases from J, the gap between germline ends came to 15 bases. CDR1 and CDR2 (germline): KGHSY, FQNENV. The CDR3 covers 17 residues. Full variable domain (missing parts from reference TRBV16 and TRBJ1-4): GEEVAQTPKHLVRGEGQKAKLYCAPIKGHSYVFWYQQVLKNEFKFLISFQNENVFDETGMPKERFSAKCLPNSPCSLEIQATKLEDSAVYFCASSPLEGDATNEKLFFGSGTQLSVL.

The table lists this clone with a few counts. The CDR3, as DNA: TGTGCCAGCTCACCGCCAGGGACAGCCCGATTGGAGCAGTACTTC. Residues: CASSPPGTARLEQYF. The V and J genes are TRBV18 and TRBJ2-7; 7 bases align to TRBD1. CDR3 length: 15 amino acids. Germline V CDR1 and CDR2: KGHSH, LQKENI. The junction had 12 bases not matched to a gene; V was cut back by 3 bases and J by 7 bases.

J is TRBJ1-4 and V is TRBV5-6; D not certain. Germline V gene sequence: CDR1 SGHDT, CDR2 YYEEEE. V was shortened by 3 bases and J by 6 bases, with 12 bases between the two germline ends. There are 14 residues in the CDR3. The CDR3 sequence: CASSSYGSDEKLFF. The CDR3 bases are TGTGCCAGCAGCTCTTACGGGTCCGATGAAAAACTGTTTTTT.

V is TRBV2 and J is TRBJ2-1; D is possibly TRBD2 (5 bases). The CDR3 contains 16 residues. CDR1 is SNHLY and CDR2 is FYNNEI in the germline V gene. The V and J ends lost 4 bases and 0 bases respectively, with 13 bases between them. The CDR3 DNA follows: TGTGCCAGCAGTGGCCTCCGAGCGGCCTCCTACAATGAGCAGTTCTTC. Translating gives CASSGLRAASYNEQFF.

This clone occurred once. The gene calls are TRBV7-9 and TRBJ1-5; D gene ambiguous. Per the germline V gene, CDR1 is SEHNR and CDR2 is FQNEAQ (reference sequence). V was shortened by 10 bases and J by 6 bases, with 16 bases between the two germline ends. The CDR3 runs to 13 residues. The chain's CDR3 is CATENSLGQPQHF. CDR3 coding DNA: TGTGCCACCGAAAACAGCTTGGGTCAGCCCCAGCATTTT.

The gene calls are TRBV4-1 and TRBJ2-7; 12 bases agree with TRBD2. The CDR3 extends over 15 amino acids. Germline-derived CDR1 and CDR2 are MGHRA and YSYEKL. J lost 5 bases, V lost 6 bases, and 8 bases had no gene match. For the CDR3, the DNA is TGCGCCAGCAGGTATATCGGACTAGCGGGGAACGAGCAGTACTTC. Translation gives CASRYIGLAGNEQYF.

The chain uses TRBV28 and TRBJ1-4; 7 bases line up with TRBD1. CDR1 is MDHEN, CDR2 SYDVKM, per germline. This CDR3 has 14 amino acids. Unmatched junction bases numbered 5, after V lost 2 bases and J lost 8 bases. Written as DNA, the CDR3 is TGTGCCAGCAGTTTACAGGGGGTAAACGAAAAACTGTTTTTT. Its translation: CASSLQGVNEKLFF.

The CDR3 spells CASSAGQEVNSPLHF. In nucleotides, the CDR3 is TGTGCCAGTAGTGCGGGACAGGAGGTTAATTCACCCCTCCACTTT. This chain links TRBV19 with TRBJ1-6, with 8 nucleotides matching TRBD1. V trimming: 5 bases; J trimming: 6 bases; junction bases outside the gene matches: 6. In germline, CDR1 is LNHDA, CDR2 SQIVND (reference sequence). This CDR3 spans 15 amino acids.

The genes are TRBV28 and TRBJ2-6; 8 bases align to TRBD2. With V trimmed by 8 bases and J by 4 bases, 4 bases remained unmatched. Germline assignment: CDR1 MDHEN and CDR2 SYDVKM. The CDR3 is 14 amino acids. The CDR3 sequence is CASRAGAGANVLTF. DNA for the CDR3: TGTGCCAGCCGAGCGGGAGCCGGGGCCAACGTCCTGACTTTC.

This clone has a handful of counts. Other DNA sequences within the sample encode an identical CDR3. V and J are TRBV5-4 and TRBJ2-1, with 10 bases aligning to TRBD2. Per the germline V gene, CDR1 is SGHNT and CDR2 is YYREEE (reference sequence). The junction had 6 bases not matched to a gene; V was cut back by 2 bases and J by 10 bases. The CDR3 loop spans 14 amino acids. CDR3 in amino acids: CASSFSGGRGEQFF. As DNA, the CDR3 is TGTGCCAGCAGCTTTAGCGGGGGGCGCGGGGAGCAGTTCTTC.

The V and J genes are TRBV28 and TRBJ1-5, with TRBD1 identical over 10 bases. Germline V gene lookup returns CDR1 MDHEN and CDR2 SYDVKM. The CDR3 sequence is 14 residues long. V was pared by 5 bases and J by 7 bases, with 5 bases of the junction left unmatched. The CDR3 DNA follows: TGTGCCAGCAGTCCGGGGACAGGGGTGCAGCCCCAGCATTTT. Protein: CASSPGTGVQPQHF.

The chain employs TRBV9 and TRBJ1-1, with a tentative D call TRBD1 (5 bases). The CDR3 totals 13 residues. Trimming cost V 0 bases and J 4 bases, with 7 bases left between them. Germline V gene sequence: CDR1 SGDLS, CDR2 YYNGEE. The CDR3 nucleotides are TGTGCCAGCAGCGTAGGGCAGGGCACTGAAGCTTTCTTT. Translation: CASSVGQGTEAFF.

The chain joins TRBV7-9 to TRBJ1-2, with D uncertain. Germline CDR1 and CDR2: SEHNR and FQNEAQ (reference sequence). Trimming shortened V by 8 bases and J by 4 bases, and 14 bases separated the two germline ends. The length of the CDR3 is 13 residues. CDR3 nucleotide sequence: TGTGCCAGCGGGCCCCCGGGGTCCTATGGCTACACCTTC. Translating it yields CASGPPGSYGYTF.

The genes are TRBV6-6 and TRBJ2-3, with a weak D call TRBD2 (6 bases). Trimming shortened V by 8 bases and J by 6 bases, and 15 bases separated the two germline ends. Germline assignment: CDR1 MNHNY and CDR2 SVGAGI (reference sequence). The CDR3 sequence is 13 residues long. This CDR3 reads CASASLAADTQYF. The CDR3 nucleotides read TGTGCCAGCGCATCACTAGCAGCCGATACGCAGTATTTT.

The chain employs TRBV24-1 and TRBJ2-7; D uncertain. This CDR3 contains 15 residues. Per germline, CDR1 KGHDR and CDR2 SFDVKD. Trimming took 0 bases from V and 0 from J, leaving 8 bases between them. This CDR3 reads CATSDLGSGSYEQYF. The CDR3 DNA reads as TGTGCCACCAGTGATTTGGGGTCAGGCTCCTACGAGCAGTACTTC.

The rearrangement links TRBV7-3 to TRBJ2-5; TRBD2 matches 8 bases. The V segment lost 5 bases and the J segment 4 bases; nucleotides outside the gene matches: 6. From germline, CDR1 is SGHTA and CDR2 FQGTGA. The CDR3 is 14 amino acids. CDR3 sequence (DNA): TGTGCCAGCAGCCCCGGACTAGCTGGAGAGACCCAGTACTTC. The encoded protein is CASSPGLAGETQYF. The full variable domain, in which reference TRBV7-3 and TRBJ2-5 provide the parts outside the CDR3, is GAGVSQTPSNKVTEKGKYVELRCDPISGHTALYWYRQSLGQGPEFLIYFQGTGAADDSGLPNDRFFAVRPEGSVSTLKIQRTERGDSAVYLCASSPGLAGETQYFGPGTRLLVL.

This clone was seen a few times. The genes are TRBV7-9 and TRBJ2-1; TRBD2 matches 11 bases. V lost 5 bases to trimming and J lost 5 bases; unmatched junction nucleotides: 5. Germline-derived CDR1 and CDR2 are SEHNR and FQNEAQ (reference sequence). The CDR3 is 15 amino acids. CDR3 sequence (DNA): TGTGCCAGCAGCCGACTAGCGGGGACTCACAATGAGCAGTTCTTC. Its protein product is CASSRLAGTHNEQFF.

This rearrangement joins TRBV29-1 to TRBJ2-3; D gene ambiguous. CDR3 length: 12 amino acids. Trimming pared 1 base from V and 2 bases from J, leaving 4 bases between. Germline V gene sequence: CDR1 SQVTM, CDR2 ANQGSEA. The CDR3 DNA sequence: TGCAGCGTTGAAGGGGCCACAGATACGCAGTATTTT. Protein: CSVEGATDTQYF.

A few counts support this clone. J is TRBJ2-5 and V is TRBV7-6; perhaps TRBD1 as D (5 bases). The V end lost 5 bases, the J end lost 2 bases, and 9 bases lay between the germline ends. CDR3 size: 13 residues. Germline V gene data show CDR1 as SGHVS and CDR2 as FNYEAQ. The CDR3 sequence: CASSRGRQETQYF. The CDR3 DNA reads as TGTGCCAGCAGCAGGGGTAGGCAAGAGACCCAGTACTTC.

The chain employs TRBV24-1 and TRBJ2-5; no clear D gene. The CDR3 length is 13 residues. Germline V gene lookup returns CDR1 KGHDR and CDR2 SFDVKD. V dropped 2 bases and J dropped 0 bases, with 3 bases sitting between them. The CDR3 spells CATSDSYQETQYF. CDR3 nucleotide sequence: TGTGCCACCAGTGATTCGTACCAAGAGACCCAGTACTTC.